The TCR beta chain described here comes from a study of OX40 agonist ivuxolimab in advanced cancers. Study at large: The dose of intravenous ivuxolimab that patients received every 2 weeks ranged from 0.01 to 10 mg/kg.

Data came from immunoSEQ multiplex PCR; TCRdb stores just in-frame clones and leaves some out. The data contain about 89,000 clones, around 83% of them singletons. The germline V gene has CDR1 LGHNT and CDR2 FRNRAP. This CDR3 contains 17 residues. V lost 1 base, J lost 1 base, and 6 bases stayed unmatched. Sequenced here: CD4+ or CD8+ T cells sorted from blood, sampled in a trial of the OX40 agonist ivuxolimab. The TCR originated in an adult with an advanced solid tumor such as melanoma, head and neck, liver or kidney cancer. V and J are TRBV12-5 and TRBJ2-1, with 8 bases lining up with TRBD2. In nucleotides, the CDR3 is TGTGCTAGTGGTTTGGCCCGCCGGGGGGGATCCTACAATGAGCAGTTCTTC. This sequence encodes CASGLARRGGSYNEQFF.